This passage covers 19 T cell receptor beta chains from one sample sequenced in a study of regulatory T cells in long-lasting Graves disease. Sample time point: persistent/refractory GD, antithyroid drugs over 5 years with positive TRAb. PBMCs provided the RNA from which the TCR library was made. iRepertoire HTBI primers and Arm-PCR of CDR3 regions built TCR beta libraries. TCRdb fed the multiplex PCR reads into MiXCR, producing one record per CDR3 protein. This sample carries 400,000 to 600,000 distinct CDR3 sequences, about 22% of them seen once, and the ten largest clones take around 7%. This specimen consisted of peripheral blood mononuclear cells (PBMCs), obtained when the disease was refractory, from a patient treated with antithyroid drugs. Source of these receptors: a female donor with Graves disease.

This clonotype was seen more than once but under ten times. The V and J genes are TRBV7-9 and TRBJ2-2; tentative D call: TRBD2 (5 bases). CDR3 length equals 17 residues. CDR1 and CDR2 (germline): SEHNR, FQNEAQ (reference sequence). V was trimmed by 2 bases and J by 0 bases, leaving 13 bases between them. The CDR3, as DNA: TGTGCCAGCAGCTTACCAGCGGAGCGATCGAACACCGGGGAGCTGTTTTTT. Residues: CASSLPAERSNTGELFF.

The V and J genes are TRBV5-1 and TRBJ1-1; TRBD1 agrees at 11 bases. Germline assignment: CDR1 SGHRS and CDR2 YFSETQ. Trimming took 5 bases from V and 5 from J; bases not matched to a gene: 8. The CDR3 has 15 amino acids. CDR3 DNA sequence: TGCGCCAGCAGAAGCGGACAGGGGGCGATTACTGAAGCTTTCTTT. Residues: CASRSGQGAITEAFF. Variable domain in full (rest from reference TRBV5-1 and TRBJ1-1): KAGVTQTPRYLIKTRGQQVTLSCSPISGHRSVSWYQQTPGQGLQFLFEYFSETQRNKGNFPGRFSGRQFSNSRSEMNVSTLELGDSALYLCASRSGQGAITEAFFGQGTRLTVV.

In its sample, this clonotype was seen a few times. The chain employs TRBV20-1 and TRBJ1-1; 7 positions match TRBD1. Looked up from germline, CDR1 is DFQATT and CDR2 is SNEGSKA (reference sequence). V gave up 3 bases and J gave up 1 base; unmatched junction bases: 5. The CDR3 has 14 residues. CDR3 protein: CSARLGQRNTEAFF. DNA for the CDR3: TGCAGTGCTAGGCTGGGACAGAGGAACACTGAAGCTTTCTTT.

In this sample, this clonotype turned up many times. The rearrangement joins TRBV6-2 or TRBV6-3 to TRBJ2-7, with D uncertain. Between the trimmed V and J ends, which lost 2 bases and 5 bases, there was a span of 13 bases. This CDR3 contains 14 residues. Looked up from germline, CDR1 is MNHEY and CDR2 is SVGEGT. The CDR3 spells CASSYSNIGDEQYF. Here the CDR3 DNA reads TGTGCCAGCAGTTACAGCAACATCGGCGACGAGCAGTACTTC.

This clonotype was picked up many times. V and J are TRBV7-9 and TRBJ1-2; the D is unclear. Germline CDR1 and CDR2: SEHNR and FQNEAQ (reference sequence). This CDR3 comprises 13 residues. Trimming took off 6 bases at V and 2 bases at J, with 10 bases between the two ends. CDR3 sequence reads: CASSRQANYGYTF. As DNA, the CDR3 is TGTGCCAGCAGTCGCCAGGCAAACTATGGCTACACCTTC.

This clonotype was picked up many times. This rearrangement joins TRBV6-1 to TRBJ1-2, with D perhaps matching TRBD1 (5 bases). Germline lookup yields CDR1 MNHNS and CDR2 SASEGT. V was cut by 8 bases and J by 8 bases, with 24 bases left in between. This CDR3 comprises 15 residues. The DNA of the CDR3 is TGTGCCAGCGAACGGGCAGGGAAGCCTGATCGGGGCTACACCTTC. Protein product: CASERAGKPDRGYTF.

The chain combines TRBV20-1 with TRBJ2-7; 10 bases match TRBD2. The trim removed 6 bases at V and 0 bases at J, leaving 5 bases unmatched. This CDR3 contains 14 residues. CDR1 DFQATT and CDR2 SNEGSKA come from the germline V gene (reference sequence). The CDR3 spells CSAPPSGSSYEQYF. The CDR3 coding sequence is TGCAGTGCACCCCCTAGCGGGAGCTCCTACGAGCAGTACTTC.

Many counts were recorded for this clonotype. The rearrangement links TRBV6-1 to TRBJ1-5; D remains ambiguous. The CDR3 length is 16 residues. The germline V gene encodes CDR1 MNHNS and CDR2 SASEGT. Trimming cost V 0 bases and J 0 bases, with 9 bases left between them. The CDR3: CASSEAVTDSNQPQHF. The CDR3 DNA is TGTGCCAGCAGTGAAGCTGTAACAGATAGCAATCAGCCCCAGCATTTT.

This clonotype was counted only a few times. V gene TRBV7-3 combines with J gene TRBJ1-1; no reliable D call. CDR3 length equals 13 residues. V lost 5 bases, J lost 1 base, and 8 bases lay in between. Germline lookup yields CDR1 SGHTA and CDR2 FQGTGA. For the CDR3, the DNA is TGTGCCAGCAGCGACGACAAGAACACTGAAGCTTTCTTT. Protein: CASSDDKNTEAFF. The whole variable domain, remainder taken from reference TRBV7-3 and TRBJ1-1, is GAGVSQTPSNKVTEKGKYVELRCDPISGHTALYWYRQSLGQGPEFLIYFQGTGAADDSGLPNDRFFAVRPEGSVSTLKIQRTERGDSAVYLCASSDDKNTEAFFGQGTRLTVV.

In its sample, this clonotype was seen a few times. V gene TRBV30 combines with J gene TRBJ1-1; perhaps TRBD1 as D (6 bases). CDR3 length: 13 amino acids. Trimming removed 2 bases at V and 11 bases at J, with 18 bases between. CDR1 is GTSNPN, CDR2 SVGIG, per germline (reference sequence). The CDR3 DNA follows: TGTGCCTGGAGTCCCTACAGGGCCCCTGGGGCTTTCTTT. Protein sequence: CAWSPYRAPGAFF.

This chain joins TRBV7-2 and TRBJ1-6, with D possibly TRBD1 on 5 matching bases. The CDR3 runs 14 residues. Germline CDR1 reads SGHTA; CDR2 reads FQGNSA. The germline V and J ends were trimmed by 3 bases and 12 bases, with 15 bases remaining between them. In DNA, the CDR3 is TGTGCCAGCAGCTTCAGGGAAGGGGCAATACCCCTCCACTTT. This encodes CASSFREGAIPLHF.

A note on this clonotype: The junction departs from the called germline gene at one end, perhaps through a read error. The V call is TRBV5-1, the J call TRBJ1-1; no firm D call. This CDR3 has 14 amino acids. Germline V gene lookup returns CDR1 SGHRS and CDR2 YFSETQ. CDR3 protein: CANSTFGENTEAFF. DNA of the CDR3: TGCGCCAACAGCACCTTCGGAGAGAACACTGAAGCTTTCTTT.

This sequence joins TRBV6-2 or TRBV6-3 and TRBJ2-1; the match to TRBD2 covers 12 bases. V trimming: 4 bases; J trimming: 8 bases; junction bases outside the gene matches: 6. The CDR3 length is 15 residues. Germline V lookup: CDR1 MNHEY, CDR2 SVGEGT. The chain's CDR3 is CASSSTSGSVDEQFF. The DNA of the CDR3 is TGTGCCAGCAGTTCGACTAGCGGGAGTGTGGATGAGCAGTTCTTC.

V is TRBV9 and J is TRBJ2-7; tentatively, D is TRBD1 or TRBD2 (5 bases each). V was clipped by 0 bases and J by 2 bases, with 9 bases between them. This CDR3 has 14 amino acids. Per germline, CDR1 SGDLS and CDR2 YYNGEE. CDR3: CASSVDGAAYEQYF. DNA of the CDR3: TGTGCCAGCAGCGTAGACGGGGCGGCCTACGAGCAGTACTTC.

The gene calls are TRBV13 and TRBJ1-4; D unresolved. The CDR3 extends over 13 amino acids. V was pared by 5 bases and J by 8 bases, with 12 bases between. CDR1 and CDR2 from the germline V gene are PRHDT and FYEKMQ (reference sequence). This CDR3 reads CASSTGRQEKLFF. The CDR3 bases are TGTGCCAGCAGCACCGGGAGGCAAGAAAAACTGTTTTTT.

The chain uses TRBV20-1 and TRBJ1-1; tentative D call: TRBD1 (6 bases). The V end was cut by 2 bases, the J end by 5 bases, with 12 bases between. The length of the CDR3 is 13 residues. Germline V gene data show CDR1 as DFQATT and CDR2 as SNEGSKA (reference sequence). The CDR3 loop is CSARPRTATEAFF. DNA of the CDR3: TGCAGTGCTAGACCACGGACAGCTACTGAAGCTTTCTTT.

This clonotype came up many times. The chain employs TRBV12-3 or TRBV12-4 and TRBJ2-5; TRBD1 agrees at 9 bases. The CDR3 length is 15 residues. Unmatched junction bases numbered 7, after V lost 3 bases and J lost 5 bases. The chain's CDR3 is CASSFGTGNRETQYF. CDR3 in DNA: TGTGCCAGCAGTTTCGGGACAGGGAATCGGGAGACCCAGTACTTC.

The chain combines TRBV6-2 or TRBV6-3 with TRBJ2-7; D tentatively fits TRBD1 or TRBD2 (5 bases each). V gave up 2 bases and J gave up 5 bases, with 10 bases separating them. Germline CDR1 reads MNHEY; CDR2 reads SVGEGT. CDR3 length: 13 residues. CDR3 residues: CASSYSGQHEQYF. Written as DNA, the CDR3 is TGTGCCAGCAGTTACAGCGGACAACACGAGCAGTACTTC.

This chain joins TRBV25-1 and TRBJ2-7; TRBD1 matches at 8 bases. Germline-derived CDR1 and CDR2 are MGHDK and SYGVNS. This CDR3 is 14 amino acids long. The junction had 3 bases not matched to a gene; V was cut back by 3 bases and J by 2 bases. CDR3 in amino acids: CASSEPQGAYEQYF. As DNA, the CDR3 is TGTGCCAGCAGTGAGCCACAGGGGGCCTACGAGCAGTACTTC.